This passage covers 28 T cell receptor beta chains from one sample sequenced in a study of blood T cells in healthy people across ages. Using a J-beta primer mix together with a sample-barcoded 5' primer, a second PCR was run for about 6 to 12 cycles. TCRdb re-called the 5' RACE reads through MiXCR, storing one row per CDR3 protein. The sample consists of 800,000 or so distinct CDR3 sequences, around 25% of them appearing once. These records were also assigned to another study, of T cells of mothers and their children.

The sequenced sample consisted of blood. These TCRs come from a boy aged 5 to 17 in good health.

This clonotype has just one count. This rearrangement joins TRBV20-1 to TRBJ2-7; D may be TRBD2 (5 bases). The CDR3 length is 17 residues. From germline, CDR1 is DFQATT and CDR2 SNEGSKA (reference sequence). V shed 2 bases and J shed 3 bases, with 23 bases lying between them. Here the CDR3 DNA reads TGCAGTGCTAGACCGAGGGCCCAAGCAGCAGGTGGCTACGAGCAGTACTTC. Translating gives CSARPRAQAAGGYEQYF.

This clonotype was counted between two and nine times. V usage is TRBV2 and J usage is TRBJ2-4; D gene unclear. CDR1 SNHLY and CDR2 FYNNEI come from the germline V gene. V lost 0 bases and J 2 bases, leaving 11 bases between the germline ends. The CDR3 is made up of 16 amino acids. CDR3 loop: CASSEALGSPKNIQYF. The CDR3 nucleotides read TGTGCCAGCAGTGAAGCGCTGGGCTCTCCCAAAAACATTCAGTACTTC.

The chain joins TRBV4-3 to TRBJ1-4; D is unclear. The CDR3 has 15 residues. V lost 0 bases and J 5 bases, leaving 10 bases between the germline ends. Looked up from germline, CDR1 is LGHNA and CDR2 is YSLEER. The DNA of the CDR3 is TGCGCCAGCAGCCAAGACGTCTGGGTGAATGAAAAACTGTTTTTT. Translating it yields CASSQDVWVNEKLFF.

The chain carries TRBV6-6 and TRBJ2-5; the D gene is possibly TRBD1 (5 bases). There are 15 residues in the CDR3. Deletions cut 6 bases from V and 5 bases from J, with 19 bases between. CDR1 MNHNY and CDR2 SVGAGI come from the germline V gene (reference sequence). CDR3 DNA: TGTGCCAGCAGGCCGACAGCTGCCCGAGAGGAGACCCAGTACTTC. Protein: CASRPTAAREETQYF.

This clonotype was counted only a few times. The gene calls are TRBV11-2 and TRBJ2-1; D remains ambiguous. Trimming removed 8 bases from V and 4 bases from J, with 15 bases in between. This CDR3 has 14 residues. CDR1 SGHAT and CDR2 FQNNGV come from the germline V gene. For the CDR3, the DNA is TGTGCCAGCCTCCCCCGCGACTGGTACAATGAGCAGTTCTTC. Protein sequence: CASLPRDWYNEQFF.

V gene TRBV20-1 combines with J gene TRBJ1-4; TRBD1 is a possible D gene (5 bases). Trimming pared 5 bases from V and 6 bases from J, leaving 13 bases between. The CDR3 covers 13 residues. Germline V gene lookup returns CDR1 DFQATT and CDR2 SNEGSKA (reference sequence). The CDR3 protein is CSAGLTADEKLFF. As DNA, the CDR3 is TGCAGTGCTGGATTGACAGCCGATGAAAAACTGTTTTTT.

The chain is built from TRBV29-1 and TRBJ2-7; maybe TRBD1 (6 bases). Trimming stripped 0 bases from V and 4 bases from J, with 13 bases between. There are 14 residues in the CDR3. Germline CDR1 SQVTM, CDR2 ANQGSEA. The CDR3 region is CSVEEAGANYEQYF. The CDR3 region has the DNA TGCAGCGTTGAAGAGGCAGGGGCCAATTACGAGCAGTACTTC.

CDR3 nucleotide sequence: TGTGCCAGCAGCTTTGACAGGGTCGGTCAGCCCCAGCATTTT. It is translated as CASSFDRVGQPQHF. The chain has TRBV11-2 and TRBJ1-5, with 7 bases matching TRBD1. The V segment lost 3 bases and the J segment 6 bases; nucleotides outside the gene matches: 5. Per germline, CDR1 SGHAT and CDR2 FQNNGV. This CDR3 has 14 amino acids.

The CDR3 reads CASSVEAGWTGELFF. CDR3 DNA: TGTGCCAGCAGCGTAGAGGCAGGGTGGACCGGGGAGCTGTTTTTT. The V call is TRBV9, the J call TRBJ2-2, with D possibly being TRBD1 (5 bases). CDR3 length equals 15 residues. Trimming removed 0 bases from V and 5 bases from J, with 11 bases in between. Germline V CDR1 and CDR2: SGDLS, YYNGEE.

The sample holds a few counts of this clonotype. At one end, the junction sequence differs from germline, possibly due to a read error. The V call is TRBV20-1, the J call TRBJ1-1, with D possibly matching TRBD1 (6 bases). Germline lookup yields CDR1 DFQATT and CDR2 SNEGSKA (reference sequence). This CDR3 region has 16 residues. Here the CDR3 DNA reads TGCAGTGCTAGAGAACCAATAACAGGGAAGAACACTGTAGCTTTCTTT. Its protein is CSAREPITGKNTVAFF.

This clonotype was counted many times. The V gene is TRBV7-9, the J gene TRBJ2-6, with D maybe TRBD1 (6 bases). Trimming cost V 5 bases and J 2 bases, with 16 bases left between them. The CDR3 covers 17 residues. Germline assignment: CDR1 SEHNR and CDR2 FQNEAQ (reference sequence). CDR3 loop: CASSLQGPHAGANVLTF. CDR3 DNA sequence: TGTGCCAGCAGCCTACAGGGCCCCCACGCTGGGGCCAACGTCCTGACTTTC.

This clonotype was seen only a few times. This chain connects TRBV2 to TRBJ2-2; D may be TRBD1 (5 bases). The CDR3 loop spans 16 amino acids. Trimming pared 6 bases from V and 3 bases from J, leaving 17 bases between. Germline CDR1 and CDR2: SNHLY and FYNNEI. This chain's CDR3 is CASSLARRVDTGELFF. The CDR3 nucleotides are TGTGCCAGCAGCTTAGCACGCAGGGTCGACACCGGGGAGCTGTTTTTT.

The chain carries TRBV12-3 or TRBV12-4 and TRBJ2-7; D ambiguous. V shed 5 bases and J shed 6 bases, with 14 bases lying between them. The CDR3 consists of 13 residues. For the CDR3, the DNA is TGTGCCAGCAGTCCGTTAGGGTTGGGCGAGCAGTACTTC. It codes for CASSPLGLGEQYF.

CDR3 residues: CASNLGANTEAFF. The CDR3 DNA reads as TGTGCCAGCAATTTGGGAGCGAACACTGAAGCTTTCTTT. The chain recombines TRBV14 with TRBJ1-1, with D unresolved. The V gene lost 7 bases and the J gene lost 1 base, with 10 bases spanning the gap. The CDR3 totals 13 residues. Per the germline V gene, CDR1 is SGHDN and CDR2 is FVKESK.

This chain joins TRBV6-6 and TRBJ1-4, with TRBD1 as a possible D gene (5 bases). Trimming stripped 6 bases from V and 8 bases from J, with 16 bases between. CDR1 and CDR2 from the germline V gene are MNHNY and SVGAGI (reference sequence). This CDR3 is built from 14 residues. CDR3 residues: CASSPGLRREKLFF. The CDR3 bases are TGTGCCAGCAGCCCGGGACTTCGCCGGGAAAAACTGTTTTTT.

This clonotype turned up a few times. The CDR3 region is CASSHVQGTSYEQYF. CDR3 bases: TGCGCCAGCAGCCACGTACAGGGGACGTCCTACGAGCAGTACTTC. V gene TRBV4-1 combines with J gene TRBJ2-7; 7 bases line up with TRBD1. Germline CDR1 and CDR2: MGHRA and YSYEKL. V was pared by 3 bases and J by 1 base, with 6 bases of the junction left unmatched. This CDR3 has 15 amino acids.

A remark on this clonotype: A much larger clone lies one base from this, so it may be a read error. J is TRBJ1-1 and V is TRBV20-1; a possible D gene is TRBD1 (6 bases). Germline CDR1 and CDR2: DFQATT and SNEGSKA (reference sequence). The CDR3 contains 13 residues. V was shortened by 3 bases and J by 3 bases, with 11 bases between the two germline ends. The CDR3 loop reads CSASMAGDTEAFF. The DNA for the CDR3 is TGCAGTGCTAGTATGGCAGGGGACACTGAAGCTTTCTTT.

The chain uses TRBV11-2 and TRBJ2-1, with TRBD1 as a possible D gene (6 bases). Germline CDR1 SGHAT, CDR2 FQNNGV. V gave up 1 base and J gave up 7 bases, with 11 bases separating them. The CDR3 spans 14 residues. The CDR3 DNA reads TGTGCCAGCAGCTTAGTTCAGGGGAAAAATGAGCAGTTCTTC. It yields the protein CASSLVQGKNEQFF.

This chain joins TRBV25-1 and TRBJ1-2; D uncertain. This CDR3 has 14 amino acids. V lost 1 base, J lost 0 bases, and 6 bases lay in between. The germline V gene encodes CDR1 MGHDK and CDR2 SYGVNS. The CDR3 sequence is CASSELTANYGYTF. CDR3 sequence (DNA): TGTGCCAGCAGTGAATTAACAGCTAACTATGGCTACACCTTC.

V and J are TRBV29-1 and TRBJ2-5, with 7 bases that match TRBD2. Matching the DNA end better, TRBJ2-1 makes the J call doubtful. Germline V gene lookup returns CDR1 SQVTM and CDR2 ANQGSEA. The CDR3 contains 12 residues. The CDR3 loop reads CSVGEGQNEQFF. CDR3 DNA sequence: TGCAGCGTTGGGGAGGGTCAAAATGAGCAGTTCTTC.

This clonotype was picked up a small number of times. The chain uses TRBV4-2 and TRBJ2-7; 7 nucleotides match TRBD1. Germline CDR1 and CDR2: LGHNA and YNFKEQ. The CDR3 runs to 16 residues. The ends lost 3 bases at V and 2 bases at J; junction bases unmatched: 10. The CDR3, as DNA: TGTGCCAGCAGCCACGGCTCAGGGGACAGACCCTACGAGCAGTACTTC. It yields the protein CASSHGSGDRPYEQYF.

The gene calls are TRBV20-1 and TRBJ2-5; TRBD2 matches 7 bases. Per germline, CDR1 DFQATT and CDR2 SNEGSKA (reference sequence). The ends lost 1 base at V and 4 bases at J; junction bases unmatched: 15. The CDR3 has 17 residues. The CDR3 sequence: CSARVASGSRRVETQYF. Here the CDR3 DNA reads TGCAGTGCTAGAGTGGCTAGCGGCAGTAGGAGAGTAGAGACCCAGTACTTC.

V and J are TRBV30 and TRBJ1-4; 7 bases map to TRBD1. V lost 5 bases and J lost 14; bases outside the gene matches: 8. The CDR3 loop spans 11 amino acids. Germline CDR1 is GTSNPN and CDR2 is SVGIG (reference sequence). CDR3 bases: TGTGCCTGGGGGACAGAGAAGCGGCTGTTTTTT. Translating gives CAWGTEKRLFF. Full variable domain (remainder filled in from reference TRBV30 and TRBJ1-4): SQTIHQWPATLVQPVGSPLSLECTVEGTSNPNLYWYRQAAGRGLQLLFYSVGIGQISSEVPQNLSASRPQDRQFILSSKKLLLSDSGFYLCAWGTEKRLFFGSGTQLSVL.

This clonotype has a handful of counts. This chain uses TRBV3-1 with TRBJ2-7; D is possibly TRBD2 (5 bases). V lost 2 bases, J lost 5 bases, and 16 bases lay in between. This CDR3 is 15 amino acids long. Per germline, CDR1 LGHDT and CDR2 YNNKEL (reference sequence). The CDR3 nucleotides are TGTGCCAGCAGCCAAAAAGAGGGATATCAAAACGAGCAGTACTTC. Encoded protein: CASSQKEGYQNEQYF.

This chain uses TRBV27 with TRBJ2-2, with D perhaps TRBD1 or TRBD2 (6 bases each). Per the germline V gene, CDR1 is MNHEY and CDR2 is SMNVEV (reference sequence). The CDR3 has 14 residues. V dropped 1 base and J dropped 7 bases, with 10 bases sitting between them. For the CDR3, the DNA is TGTGCCAGCAGTTTATGGGGGGCTGACGGGGAGCTGTTTTTT. Translation gives CASSLWGADGELFF.

The chain uses TRBV7-9 and TRBJ2-5, with TRBD2 matching 9 bases. With 3 bases clipped from V and 5 bases from J, the junction kept 10 bases outside the gene matches. The CDR3 has 16 amino acids. Germline V lookup: CDR1 SEHNR, CDR2 FQNEAQ (reference sequence). The CDR3 here is CASSLREGLGGETQYF. CDR3 nucleotides: TGTGCCAGCAGCTTGCGGGAGGGCCTCGGCGGTGAGACCCAGTACTTC.

This sequence joins TRBV9 and TRBJ2-2; a weak D match, TRBD1 (7 bases). With 4 bases removed from V and 9 bases from J, the gap between germline ends came to 19 bases. The germline gives CDR1 SGDLS, CDR2 YYNGEE. The CDR3 runs 15 residues. The chain's CDR3 is CASSQEGAGLRELFF. DNA for the CDR3: TGTGCCAGCAGCCAGGAGGGGGCAGGCCTCCGGGAGCTGTTTTTT. The variable domain in full, completed from reference TRBV9 and TRBJ2-2, reads DSGVTQTPKHLITATGQRVTLRCSPRSGDLSVYWYQQSLDQGLQFLIQYYNGEERAKGNILERFSAQQFPDLHSELNLSSLELGDSALYFCASSQEGAGLRELFFGEGSRLTVL.

The chain recombines TRBV29-1 with TRBJ2-1; possibly TRBD2 for D (6 bases). Trimming pared 7 bases from V and 7 bases from J, leaving 17 bases between. Germline CDR1 SQVTM, CDR2 ANQGSEA. The CDR3 contains 13 residues. CDR3: CSALDGGYNEQFF. The DNA for the CDR3 is TGCAGCGCGTTGGATGGAGGGTATAATGAGCAGTTCTTC.